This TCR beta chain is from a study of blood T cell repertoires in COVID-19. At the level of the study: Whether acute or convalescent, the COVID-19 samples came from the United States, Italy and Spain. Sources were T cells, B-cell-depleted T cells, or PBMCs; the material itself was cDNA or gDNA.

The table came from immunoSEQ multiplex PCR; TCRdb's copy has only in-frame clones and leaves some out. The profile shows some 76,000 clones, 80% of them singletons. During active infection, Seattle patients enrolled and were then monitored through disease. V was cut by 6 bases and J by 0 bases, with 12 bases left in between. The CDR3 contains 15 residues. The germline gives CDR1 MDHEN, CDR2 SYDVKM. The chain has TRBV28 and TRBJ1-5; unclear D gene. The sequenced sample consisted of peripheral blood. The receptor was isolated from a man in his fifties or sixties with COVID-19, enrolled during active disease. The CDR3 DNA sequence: TGTGCCAGCAGCCAGGTCGGGATTAGCAATCAGCCCCAGCATTTT. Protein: CASSQVGISNQPQHF.